This TCR beta chain is from a study of T cell clones after liver transplantation. Repertoires were generated with immunoSEQ multiplex PCR, while TCRdb's copy carries only in-frame clones and drops some. This table has about 120,000 clones, roughly nine tenths appearing once. The germline gives CDR1 SGHNT, CDR2 YENEEA. The V and J ends lost 2 bases and 6 bases respectively, with 17 bases between them. This CDR3 comprises 16 residues. The chain recombines TRBV11-3 with TRBJ2-4, with D tentatively TRBD1 (5 bases). The sequence was obtained from a human patient who received a liver transplant. Some T cells may have come from the graft donor. The starting material was CD4+ T cells from blood, obtained 12 months after liver transplant. Written as DNA, the CDR3 is TGTGCCAGCAGCTTATACCTGCAGGGCCTACTAAACATTCAGTACTTC. Protein sequence: CASSLYLQGLLNIQYF.